The 17 T cell receptor beta chains in this list originate from one sample, sequenced in a study of cytomegalovirus exposure and HLA in healthy donors. The protocol was immunoSEQ multiplex PCR, while the TCRdb copy is restricted to in-frame clones and leaves out a portion. The data show over 250,000 clones, with 87% seen just once and roughly 1.1% held by the top ten. The sequenced sample was PBMCs. These receptors all come from a woman between 25 and 40 years old in good health and CMV-seropositive.

The chain has TRBV5-1 and TRBJ2-1, with 10 nucleotides matching TRBD1. The CDR3 length is 15 residues. V gave up 4 bases and J gave up 1 base; unmatched junction bases: 2. The germline V gene has CDR1 SGHRS and CDR2 YFSETQ. The CDR3 here is CASSPDRGSYNEQFF. In DNA form, the CDR3 reads TGCGCCAGCAGCCCGGACAGGGGGTCCTACAATGAGCAGTTCTTC.

V usage is TRBV27 and J usage is TRBJ2-1; no clear D. The CDR3 extends over 13 amino acids. The germline CDR1 and CDR2 sequences are MNHEY and SMNVEV (reference sequence). Trimming stripped 3 bases from V and 5 bases from J, with 8 bases between. The CDR3 DNA follows: TGTGCCAGCAGTTTTTCAGGCCACAATGAGCAGTTCTTC. It yields the protein CASSFSGHNEQFF.

The CDR3 bases are TGTGCCAGCAGCGTTCGCCGGGACAGGAACACAGATACGCAGTATTTT. Its translation: CASSVRRDRNTDTQYF. This chain uses TRBV9 with TRBJ2-3; 8 nucleotides align to TRBD1. V was pared by 2 bases and J by 2 bases, with 7 bases of the junction left unmatched. There are 16 residues in the CDR3. Germline V gene lookup returns CDR1 SGDLS and CDR2 YYNGEE.

V and J are TRBV4-1 and TRBJ1-5, with D tentatively TRBD1 (6 bases). Germline CDR1 and CDR2: MGHRA and YSYEKL. CDR3 length: 22 residues. Trimming pared 2 bases from V and 1 base from J, leaving 30 bases between. The CDR3 region has the DNA TGCGCCAGCAGCCAAAAAAGTCACGAACAGGGCGTCACTATGGGGAGCAATCAGCCCCAGCATTTT. Translating it yields CASSQKSHEQGVTMGSNQPQHF.

This clone has just a few counts. This rearrangement joins TRBV19 to TRBJ1-1; TRBD1 agrees at 7 bases. The V segment lost 6 bases and the J segment 0 bases; nucleotides outside the gene matches: 16. The CDR3 covers 18 residues. Germline V gene lookup returns CDR1 LNHDA and CDR2 SQIVND (reference sequence). The CDR3 here is CASSMGRPGQWMNTEAFF. The CDR3 nucleotides are TGTGCCAGTAGCATGGGTAGACCGGGACAGTGGATGAACACTGAAGCTTTCTTT.

This chain links TRBV19 with TRBJ1-5; D call uncertain. This CDR3 is 14 amino acids long. The germline V gene encodes CDR1 LNHDA and CDR2 SQIVND (reference sequence). Trimming cost V 2 bases and J 6 bases, with 11 bases left between them. CDR3 sequence (DNA): TGTGCCAGTAGTATAAAGGACTTTGCTCAGCCCCAGCATTTT. Residues: CASSIKDFAQPQHF.

The V gene is TRBV29-1, the J gene TRBJ2-1; the D is unclear. Germline values: CDR1 SQVTM, CDR2 ANQGSEA. Trimming took 5 bases from V and 0 from J, leaving 11 bases between them. The length of the CDR3 is 14 residues. CDR3 DNA sequence: TGCAGCGTTTTAGACTTGAGCTCCTACAATGAGCAGTTCTTC. This encodes CSVLDLSSYNEQFF.

The rearrangement uses TRBV4-1 and TRBJ2-2; D is uncertain. Trimming cost V 6 bases and J 5 bases, with 4 bases left between them. The CDR3 spans 11 residues. CDR1 and CDR2 from the germline V gene are MGHRA and YSYEKL. CDR3 sequence: CASRETGELFF. The DNA for the CDR3 is TGCGCCAGCAGGGAAACCGGGGAGCTGTTTTTT.

The chain couples TRBV7-9 to TRBJ2-2, with 8 nucleotides matching TRBD2. The J segment lost 5 bases and the V segment lost 3 bases, leaving 5 bases of the junction unmatched. The V gene's germline CDR1 is SEHNR and CDR2 FQNEAQ (reference sequence). This CDR3 comprises 15 residues. The CDR3 nucleotides are TGTGCCAGCAGCTTTCATAGCGGGGTTACCGGGGAGCTGTTTTTT. This encodes CASSFHSGVTGELFF.

This clone was seen a handful of times. The chain couples TRBV29-1 to TRBJ2-7; 7 bases agree with TRBD1. CDR3 length: 14 residues. Per the germline V gene, CDR1 is SQVTM and CDR2 is ANQGSEA. V shed 6 bases, J shed 0 bases, and the junction held 8 bases outside the gene matches. CDR3 in amino acids: CSVNTGQSSYEQYF. The CDR3 bases are TGCAGCGTAAATACGGGACAGAGCTCCTACGAGCAGTACTTC.

This rearrangement joins TRBV30 to TRBJ1-2; D is uncertain. There are 15 residues in the CDR3. V was shortened by 0 bases and J by 0 bases, with 11 bases between the two germline ends. Per germline, CDR1 GTSNPN and CDR2 SVGIG (reference sequence). CDR3 in amino acids: CAWSVFGRSNYGYTF. The CDR3, as DNA: TGTGCCTGGAGTGTGTTCGGCCGTTCTAACTATGGCTACACCTTC.

This clone was seen just once. V gene TRBV4-1 combines with J gene TRBJ1-1, with 10 bases aligning to TRBD1. CDR3 length: 16 amino acids. The germline gives CDR1 MGHRA, CDR2 YSYEKL. Trimming took 5 bases from V and 0 from J; bases not matched to a gene: 6. In nucleotides, the CDR3 is TGCGCCAGCAGCGACCGGGACAGGGGCATGAACACTGAAGCTTTCTTT. Translated, it gives CASSDRDRGMNTEAFF.

Concerning this clone: The CDR3 ends on some other residue instead of the conserved phenylalanine or tryptophan, so this is likely a read error. The DNA is left out, because the CDR3 cannot be placed on it with certainty; the CDR3 is given as TCRdb lists it. The chain uses TRBV5-8 and TRBJ2-4. Termini included, the CDR3 measures 13 amino acids. Germline V gene lookup returns CDR1 SGHTS and CDR2 YDEGEE. CDR3 protein: CASSLVGRSVLGL.

This clone showed up just once. The CDR3 here is CASSLSGGTEAFF. The CDR3 region has the DNA TGTGCCAGCAGCCTCAGCGGGGGGACTGAAGCTTTCTTT. This chain uses TRBV7-6 with TRBJ1-1; D might be TRBD1 (5 bases). Per the germline V gene, CDR1 is SGHVS and CDR2 is FNYEAQ. Trimming pared 5 bases from V and 5 bases from J, leaving 12 bases between. The CDR3 totals 13 residues.

The chain has TRBV29-1 and TRBJ2-1, with D maybe TRBD1 (6 bases). This CDR3 has 11 residues. Per the germline V gene, CDR1 is SQVTM and CDR2 is ANQGSEA. V was shortened by 6 bases and J by 9 bases, with 12 bases between the two germline ends. The CDR3 nucleotides are TGCAGCGTGGCAGGGGAGCTTGAGCAGTTCTTC. Translated, it gives CSVAGELEQFF.

This clone has only one observation. The rearrangement links TRBV6-5 to TRBJ1-5; TRBD1 matches at 7 bases. The V gene end was trimmed by 0 bases and the J gene end by 5 bases; junction bases not matched to a gene: 4. The CDR3 extends over 15 amino acids. Germline-derived CDR1 and CDR2 are MNHEY and SVGAGI. DNA for the CDR3: TGTGCCAGCAGTTACTCTGGGGACAGCGATCAGCCCCAGCATTTT. Translation: CASSYSGDSDQPQHF.

This clone was found once. J is TRBJ2-7 and V is TRBV6-1; a possible D gene is TRBD1 (5 bases). This CDR3 region has 13 residues. CDR1 and CDR2 from the germline V gene are MNHNS and SASEGT. Trimming stripped 3 bases from V and 4 bases from J, with 10 bases between. The CDR3 loop reads CASSDGANYEQYF. In DNA form, the CDR3 reads TGTGCCAGCAGTGATGGGGCGAATTACGAGCAGTACTTC.